Presented here are 13 T cell receptor beta chains from one specimen sequenced in a study of cytomegalovirus exposure and HLA in healthy donors (dated by TCRdb to the late 2010s). Libraries came from the immunoSEQ multiplex PCR assay. For the multiplex PCR, a mixture combining 60 forward primers for TCR Vbeta segments and 13 reverse primers for TCR Jbeta segments was used. The table comes from immuneACCESS by way of TCRdb, which keeps in-frame sequences with V and J called. Part of the clones is missing from these tables; in studies checked, under half for an unresolved V gene and the rest for unknown reasons. Here the sample has 140,000 to 150,000 clones; 78% occur a single time. The ten largest make up about 2.5% of the sample. Specimen: PBMCs. The receptors stem from a woman aged 18 to 35 in good health and CMV-seropositive.

The chain is built from TRBV7-9 and TRBJ2-5; no clear D gene. This CDR3 region has 13 residues. The germline CDR1 and CDR2 sequences are SEHNR and FQNEAQ (reference sequence). Trimming stripped 1 base from V and 4 bases from J, with 7 bases between. CDR3 bases: TGTGCCAGCAGCTTAGTGACGGGAGAGACCCAGTACTTC. Its translation: CASSLVTGETQYF. Full variable domain (missing parts from reference TRBV7-9 and TRBJ2-5): DTGVSQNPRHKITKRGQNVTFRCDPISEHNRLYWYRQTLGQGPEFLTYFQNEAQLEKSRLLSDRFSAERPKGSFSTLEIQRTEQGDSAMYLCASSLVTGETQYFGPGTRLLVL.

The chain recombines TRBV14 with TRBJ2-1, with 7 bases identical to TRBD1. This CDR3 region has 16 residues. V lost 4 bases, J lost 13 bases, and 19 bases stayed unmatched. Germline V gives CDR1 SGHDN, CDR2 FVKESK. The CDR3 nucleotides read TGTGCCAGCAGCCCCCCCATACAGGGGCTCTTTTGGCCTCAGTTCTTC. Amino acid sequence: CASSPPIQGLFWPQFF.

The chain employs TRBV9 and TRBJ2-7; D perhaps matches TRBD2 (7 bases). CDR1 is SGDLS and CDR2 is YYNGEE in the germline V gene. The V end was cut by 4 bases, the J end by 2 bases, with 22 bases between. The CDR3 contains 17 residues. The CDR3, as DNA: TGTGCCAGCAGCCCCCGGTTTCACCGGGGGGCCGCCTACGAGCAGTACTTC. It specifies CASSPRFHRGAAYEQYF. The full variable domain, in which reference TRBV9 and TRBJ2-7 provide the parts outside the CDR3, is DSGVTQTPKHLITATGQRVTLRCSPRSGDLSVYWYQQSLDQGLQFLIQYYNGEERAKGNILERFSAQQFPDLHSELNLSSLELGDSALYFCASSPRFHRGAAYEQYFGPGTRLTVT.

The chain is built from TRBV5-1 and TRBJ2-1; 7 nucleotides agree with TRBD2. The CDR3 extends over 15 amino acids. V shed 7 bases, J shed 4 bases, and the junction held 11 bases outside the gene matches. Germline V lookup: CDR1 SGHRS, CDR2 YFSETQ. The CDR3 region is CASGWTGGGYNEQFF. DNA for the CDR3: TGCGCCAGCGGCTGGACTGGCGGGGGTTACAATGAGCAGTTCTTC.

The V and J genes are TRBV19 and TRBJ1-5; D is perhaps TRBD1 (6 bases). Germline V CDR1 and CDR2: LNHDA, SQIVND (reference sequence). This CDR3 region has 20 residues. The germline V and J ends were trimmed by 0 bases and 1 base, with 22 bases remaining between them. CDR3: CASSIERAGTNSRSNQPQHF. DNA for the CDR3: TGTGCCAGTAGTATAGAGCGAGCCGGGACAAATAGTCGGAGCAATCAGCCCCAGCATTTT.

The rearrangement links TRBV19 to TRBJ1-6, with 7 bases that match TRBD1. Trimming cost V 3 bases and J 0 bases; bases outside gene matches: 8. The germline gives CDR1 LNHDA, CDR2 SQIVND (reference sequence). The CDR3 loop spans 18 amino acids. CDR3 DNA: TGTGCCAGTAGTATCGGACAGGTCGTCAGCTCCTATAATTCACCCCTCCACTTT. Residues: CASSIGQVVSSYNSPLHF. The variable domain in full, completed from reference TRBV19 and TRBJ1-6, reads DGGITQSPKYLFRKEGQNVTLSCEQNLNHDAMYWYRQDPGQGLRLIYYSQIVNDFQKGDIAEGYSVSREKKESFPLTVTSAQKNPTAFYLCASSIGQVVSSYNSPLHFGNGTRLTVT.

This sequence joins TRBV5-1 and TRBJ2-7; 7 bases line up with TRBD2. V gave up 5 bases and J gave up 3 bases; unmatched junction bases: 8. The CDR3 contains 14 residues. The germline V gene has CDR1 SGHRS and CDR2 YFSETQ. In DNA, the CDR3 is TGCGCCAGCAGGAGGAGAGGGGAGGGCTACGAGCAGTACTTC. Translating it yields CASRRRGEGYEQYF.

V gene TRBV19 combines with J gene TRBJ1-1; TRBD1 matches 7 bases. J lost 1 base, V lost 6 bases, and 14 bases had no gene match. This CDR3 region has 17 residues. Germline V CDR1 and CDR2: LNHDA, SQIVND (reference sequence). CDR3 loop: CASRRTGINPENTEAFF. In nucleotides, the CDR3 is TGTGCCAGTAGAAGGACAGGCATAAACCCAGAGAACACTGAAGCTTTCTTT.

This sequence joins TRBV4-1 and TRBJ2-7, with no clear D. Trimming pared 6 bases from V and 4 bases from J, leaving 13 bases between. This CDR3 contains 13 residues. Germline V gives CDR1 MGHRA, CDR2 YSYEKL. This CDR3 is CASSYNQVYEQYF. The CDR3 DNA sequence: TGCGCCAGCAGTTACAATCAGGTTTACGAGCAGTACTTC.

This clone was seen just once. The V call is TRBV19, the J call TRBJ1-1, with D tentatively TRBD1 (5 bases). Germline CDR1 reads LNHDA; CDR2 reads SQIVND (reference sequence). This CDR3 has 14 residues. V dropped 6 bases and J dropped 0 bases, with 11 bases sitting between them. The DNA for the CDR3 is TGTGCCAGTAGACCAGGGATTTTGAACACTGAAGCTTTCTTT. Its translation is CASRPGILNTEAFF.

The chain couples TRBV9 to TRBJ2-1; 11 bases map to TRBD2. Looked up from germline, CDR1 is SGDLS and CDR2 is YYNGEE. With V trimmed by 0 bases and J by 9 bases, 8 bases remained unmatched. CDR3 size: 16 residues. The CDR3 spells CASSVAPSGGQSEQFF. CDR3 in DNA: TGTGCCAGCAGCGTAGCCCCTAGCGGGGGGCAGAGTGAGCAGTTCTTC.

This clone has only a few counts. The V call is TRBV6-1, the J call TRBJ2-1; 8 bases line up with TRBD2. J was trimmed by 8 bases and V by 5 bases; bases with no gene match: 11. The CDR3 is 15 amino acids. CDR1 is MNHNS, CDR2 SASEGT, per germline. DNA for the CDR3: TGTGCCAGCAGTAGATCCGGGACTAGAAGCCATGAGCAGTTCTTC. This encodes CASSRSGTRSHEQFF.

This clone is a singleton in its sample. The V gene is TRBV7-2, the J gene TRBJ2-5; 8 bases agree with TRBD2. There are 16 residues in the CDR3. The germline V gene encodes CDR1 SGHTA and CDR2 FQGNSA. V was pared by 2 bases and J by 1 base, with 6 bases of the junction left unmatched. The CDR3: CASSLHTGGPQETQYF. The DNA of the CDR3 is TGTGCCAGCAGCTTACATACGGGGGGGCCCCAAGAGACCCAGTACTTC.